This T cell receptor beta chain was captured by sequencing in a study of graft-versus-host responses after intestinal transplantation. The data were produced by immunoSEQ multiplex PCR, yet TCRdb's version contains in-frame clones alone and is incomplete. The table has about 19,000 clones, roughly 80% seen once. Study results and limitations: Allografts carried high graft-versus-host to host-versus-graft clonal ratios in patients having graft-donor T cell macrochimerism.

On this clone: Its antigen is currently unknown.

The CDR3 is 14 amino acids. Per germline, CDR1 MGHRA and CDR2 YSYEKL. V lost 5 bases to trimming and J lost 2 bases, with 9 bases between them. This TCR was recovered from a human patient who received an intestinal transplant, so some T cells may come from the graft donor. V is TRBV4-1 and J is TRBJ1-4, with a tentative D call TRBD1 (5 bases). The starting material was PBMCs, obtained 14 days after transplant. The CDR3 protein is CASSSGTTNEKLFF. The CDR3 DNA reads TGCGCCAGCAGCTCAGGGACCACTAATGAAAAACTGTTTTTT.